This T cell receptor (beta chain) came from a study of identical twins. A universal primer site was incorporated via template switching, and the cDNA contained unique molecular identifiers. MiXCR, applied by TCRdb to the 5' RACE reads, yields one record per CDR3 protein. Of roughly 290,000 distinct CDR3 sequences listed, under 9% were seen once; the top ten hold over 2%. This clonotype has a count of ten or more. The same data also contributed to another study, on yellow fever vaccine responses in identical twins.

This TCR derives from a woman aged 18-29 years in good health. The sample consisted of memory (CD45RO+) T cells sorted from blood.

CDR3 region: CATNPGTATSRGEQFF. The CDR3 DNA reads TGTGCCACCAACCCCGGGACAGCGACTAGCCGGGGTGAGCAGTTCTTC. The chain uses TRBV24-1 and TRBJ2-1; D is possibly TRBD1 or TRBD2 (7 bases each). This CDR3 spans 16 amino acids. Germline V gene sequence: CDR1 KGHDR, CDR2 SFDVKD. Trimming removed 8 bases from V and 9 bases from J, with 25 bases in between.